The present entry profiles one T cell receptor (beta chain) with its context. The antigen is unknown. The PCR made use of 60 Vbeta and 13 Jbeta primers. Clones were read by immunoSEQ multiplex PCR, and TCRdb kept only the in-frame ones, dropping some. The sample gives about 230,000 clones, about 89% of which show up once; roughly 1% is in the top ten. The sample belongs to a study of cytomegalovirus exposure and HLA in healthy donors. Study-wide results and caveats: It emerged from a later analysis that several of the most significant clusters appeared to be linked to common viral pathogens.

V lost 7 bases to trimming and J lost 3 bases; unmatched junction nucleotides: 6. This CDR3 is built from 14 residues. CDR1 is MNHNS and CDR2 is SASEGT in the germline V gene. This receptor was taken from a woman under 30 in good health and CMV-seronegative. V usage is TRBV6-1 and J usage is TRBJ1-5, with 7 nucleotides matching TRBD1. The sample comprised PBMCs. The CDR3 nucleotides are TGTGCCAGCAAACACACAGGGGACAATCAGCCCCAGCATTTT. It encodes CASKHTGDNQPQHF.